These 7 T cell receptor beta chains were sequenced from one sample in a study of vaccination effects on CD4 cells after COVID-19. Sequencing in the ViraFEST assay came after antigen-specific CD4+ T cells had been expanded with viral peptide pools, which were used to stimulate PBMC. CD4+ T cells were isolated after around ten days of culture. Prior SARS-CoV-2 infection was absent in the vaccine recipients, as shown by negative nucleocapsid antibodies. These receptors' antigens are unknown. Generated by immunoSEQ multiplex PCR, the TCRdb table keeps only in-frame clones and is missing some. Of 50,000 or so clones in the sample, approximately 75% are singletons; the top ten hold just over 6%. Sequences were derived from CD4+ T cells from PBMCs cultured with HCoV-OC43 spike peptides, sampled before COVID-19 vaccination. As for subset: HCoV-OC43 spike overlapping peptide pool stimulation. The receptors originated from a human donor who received a COVID-19 vaccine.

This chain uses TRBV4-1 with TRBJ1-5; D is undetermined. Trimming cost V 0 bases and J 6 bases, with 15 bases left between them. This CDR3 contains 16 residues. Germline V gene data show CDR1 as MGHRA and CDR2 as YSYEKL. The CDR3 DNA is TGCGCCAGCAGCCAAGAGGCGGGGAGTAGGTTTCAGCCCCAGCATTTT. Residues: CASSQEAGSRFQPQHF.

This rearrangement joins TRBV24-1 to TRBJ2-3; TRBD2 matches 8 bases. V was clipped by 0 bases and J by 5 bases; unmatched bases: 6. Germline-derived CDR1 and CDR2 are KGHDR and SFDVKD. The CDR3 loop spans 16 amino acids. DNA for the CDR3: TGTGCCACCAGTGATTTGCAAGCGGGGGAGTTAGATACGCAGTATTTT. As protein: CATSDLQAGELDTQYF.

This chain uses TRBV19 with TRBJ2-2; TRBD1 matches at 7 bases. Looked up from germline, CDR1 is LNHDA and CDR2 is SQIVND (reference sequence). V shed 4 bases and J 1 base; nucleotides not matched to a gene: 3. There are 15 residues in the CDR3. DNA of the CDR3: TGTGCCAGTAGTACCGGGACAGAGAACACCGGGGAGCTGTTTTTT. This translates into CASSTGTENTGELFF.

V is TRBV3-1 (or the pseudogene TRBV3-2) and J is TRBJ1-1; no firm D call. Per the germline V gene, CDR1 is LGHDT and CDR2 is YNNKEL (reference sequence). V lost 4 bases, J lost 6 bases, and 9 bases lay in between. CDR3 length: 12 residues. CDR3 DNA sequence: TGTGCCAGCAGCCCCCACGCGGCTGAAGCTTTCTTT. As protein: CASSPHAAEAFF.

The rearrangement joins TRBV12-3 or TRBV12-4 to TRBJ1-1; D gene ambiguous. The V end lost 7 bases, the J end lost 0 bases, and 9 bases lay between the germline ends. This CDR3 region has 13 residues. The CDR3 nucleotides read TGTGCCAGCACCCGAAGGGTGAACACTGAAGCTTTCTTT. Amino acid sequence: CASTRRVNTEAFF.

V is TRBV24-1 and J is TRBJ2-1, with TRBD2 identical over 7 bases. The CDR3 spans 16 residues. The germline V gene has CDR1 KGHDR and CDR2 SFDVKD. V gave up 4 bases and J gave up 4 bases; unmatched junction bases: 9. Here the CDR3 DNA reads TGTGCCACCAGTGACGCCGTAGCGGGTGATTACAATGAGCAGTTCTTC. Protein: CATSDAVAGDYNEQFF.

The chain employs TRBV4-1 and TRBJ1-5; D is possibly TRBD1 (5 bases). The CDR3 runs to 16 residues. From germline, CDR1 is MGHRA and CDR2 YSYEKL. Trimming stripped 5 bases from V and 3 bases from J, with 17 bases between. The DNA for the CDR3 is TGCGCCAGCAGCTCTCAGGGTAGGGGCGACAATCAGCCCCAGCATTTT. It translates to CASSSQGRGDNQPQHF.